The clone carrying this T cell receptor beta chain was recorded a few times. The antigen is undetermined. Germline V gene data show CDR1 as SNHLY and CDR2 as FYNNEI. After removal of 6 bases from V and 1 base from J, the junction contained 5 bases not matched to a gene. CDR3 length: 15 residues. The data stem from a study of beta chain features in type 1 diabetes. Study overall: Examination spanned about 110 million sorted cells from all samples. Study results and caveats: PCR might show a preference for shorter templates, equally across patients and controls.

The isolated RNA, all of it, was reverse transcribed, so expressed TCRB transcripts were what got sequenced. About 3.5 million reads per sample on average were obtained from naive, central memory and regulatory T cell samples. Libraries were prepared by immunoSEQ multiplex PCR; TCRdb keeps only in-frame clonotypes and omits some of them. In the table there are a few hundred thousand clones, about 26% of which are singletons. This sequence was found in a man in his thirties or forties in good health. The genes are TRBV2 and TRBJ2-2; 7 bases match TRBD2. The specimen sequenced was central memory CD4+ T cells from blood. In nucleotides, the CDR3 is TGTGCCAGCAGCCGTCTAGCGGTGAACACCGGGGAGCTGTTTTTT. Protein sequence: CASSRLAVNTGELFF.